The text below deals with one TCR beta chain. Here immunoSEQ multiplex PCR was the method, and the copy in TCRdb shows in-frame clones only, minus some. The sample contains some 200,000 clones, 75% to 85% of which appear only once. The record originates from a study of blood T cell repertoires in COVID-19. Germline V gives CDR1 SGHAT, CDR2 FQNNGV. The CDR3 runs 13 residues. Trimming cost V 5 bases and J 1 base, with 8 bases left between them. Input material: PBMCs or T cells enriched from blood (not recorded which). J is TRBJ1-2 and V is TRBV11-2, with TRBD1 as a possible D gene (5 bases). The source is a man between 35 and 55 years old who had recovered from COVID-19. The DNA of the CDR3 is TGTGCCAGCAGCCGACAGCTTAACTATGGCTACACCTTC. As protein: CASSRQLNYGYTF.